Presented here are 7 T cell receptor beta chains from one specimen sequenced in a study of vaccination effects on CD4 cells after COVID-19 (dated by TCRdb to 2022 to 2024). These TCRs are of unknown antigen specificity. To identify antigen-specific CD4+ T cell clonotypes by their expansion, the ViraFEST assay first stimulated PBMC with viral peptide pools and then applied TCR sequencing. After roughly 11 days of culture, CD4+ T cells were isolated with the EasySep CD4+ T cell isolation kit. Convalescent patients had PCR-confirmed SARS-CoV-2 infection between March and December 2020, before Alpha, Beta and Delta variants emerged in the United States. Libraries were prepared through the immunoSEQ multiplex PCR assay. TCRdb provides this immuneACCESS table in a form limited to in-frame rearrangements. Some clones are lacking; in checked studies, under half of them reflect an unresolved V gene, and why the rest are absent is not known. Present in this sample are under 60,000 clones, roughly three quarters of which were seen just once. 4.5% to 5.5% of the sample goes to the ten largest clones.

The specimen was CD4+ T cells from PBMCs cultured with HIV peptides, collected before COVID-19 vaccination. The cell subset or site label, as the study defines it: HIV-1 Nef peptide pool negative control/reference culture. The receptors come from a human donor who had a prior SARS-CoV-2 infection.

The chain uses TRBV28 and TRBJ2-7; maybe TRBD1 (5 bases). Trimming cost V 3 bases and J 0 bases, with 21 bases left between them. This CDR3 has 18 amino acids. From germline, CDR1 is MDHEN and CDR2 SYDVKM. The CDR3, as DNA: TGTGCCAGCAGTTTTCTATACGACTTGCAAAGGGGCTCCTACGAGCAGTACTTC. This encodes CASSFLYDLQRGSYEQYF.

The chain uses TRBV6-5 and TRBJ2-7; D unclear. Germline V gives CDR1 MNHEY, CDR2 SVGAGI. V lost 10 bases and J 1 base, leaving 8 bases between the germline ends. CDR3 size: 11 residues. The CDR3: CATAFSYEQYF. CDR3 DNA: TGTGCCACCGCGTTTTCCTACGAGCAGTACTTC.

The genes are TRBV12-5 and TRBJ2-3; 9 positions match TRBD2. V lost 7 bases, J lost 6 bases, and 14 bases stayed unmatched. The CDR3 totals 16 residues. CDR1 is LGHNT, CDR2 FRNRAP, per germline. The CDR3, as DNA: TGTGCTAGTGCTCGGGGGGTAGCGGGGGCGACGGATACGCAGTATTTT. Translated: CASARGVAGATDTQYF.

V is TRBV11-3 and J is TRBJ1-1; D is unresolved. The CDR3 loop spans 14 amino acids. In germline, CDR1 is SGHNT, CDR2 YENEEA. Deletions cut 5 bases from V and 1 base from J, with 11 bases between. CDR3: CASSQPVTNTEAFF. The CDR3 bases are TGTGCCAGCAGCCAACCAGTCACGAACACTGAAGCTTTCTTT.

The chain links TRBV5-1 to TRBJ2-3, with D possibly TRBD2 on 6 matching bases. Germline V gives CDR1 SGHRS, CDR2 YFSETQ. This CDR3 has 15 amino acids. V lost 0 bases to trimming and J lost 1 base, with 9 bases between them. CDR3 region: CASSLASDGTDTQYF. CDR3 nucleotides: TGCGCCAGCAGCTTGGCTAGCGACGGCACAGATACGCAGTATTTT. The full variable domain, completed using reference TRBV5-1 and TRBJ2-3, is KAGVTQTPRYLIKTRGQQVTLSCSPISGHRSVSWYQQTPGQGLQFLFEYFSETQRNKGNFPGRFSGRQFSNSRSEMNVSTLELGDSALYLCASSLASDGTDTQYFGPGTRLTVL.

The gene calls are TRBV7-2 and TRBJ2-3; no reliable D call. Germline CDR1 is SGHTA and CDR2 is FQGNSA. Trimming cost V 4 bases and J 8 bases, with 10 bases left between them. This CDR3 spans 12 amino acids. CDR3 in DNA: TGTGCCAGCAGCTCCGGCAGAGGTACGCAGTATTTT. Protein sequence: CASSSGRGTQYF.

J is TRBJ2-1 and V is TRBV5-1; no clear D. Trimming removed 1 base at V and 0 bases at J, with 5 bases between. CDR3 length equals 14 residues. The V gene's germline CDR1 is SGHRS and CDR2 YFSETQ. CDR3 protein: CASSLSTSYNEQFF. In DNA form, the CDR3 reads TGCGCCAGCAGCTTGTCAACCTCCTACAATGAGCAGTTCTTC.